The clone carrying this T cell receptor (beta chain) appeared once. Its cognate antigen is unknown. This sample stems from a study of OX40 agonist ivuxolimab in advanced cancers. Study-level information: At 0.01 to 10 mg/kg, ivuxolimab was administered intravenously to patients every 2 weeks. Patients were roughly 81% male with ages about 23 to 90, mean about 65.

Sequenced by immunoSEQ multiplex PCR; TCRdb stores in-frame clones only, minus some. Among fewer than 50,000 clones listed, 60% to 85% were seen once. Regarding the study as a whole: The antigen specificity of the peripheral T cells (those that were expanded) was not determined.

Germline CDR1 reads SQVTM; CDR2 reads ANQGSEA. Unmatched junction bases numbered 7, after V lost 0 bases and J lost 6 bases. The CDR3 sequence is 15 residues long. Sequences were derived from CD4+ or CD8+ T cells sorted from blood, sampled in a trial of the OX40 agonist ivuxolimab. This sequence joins TRBV29-1 and TRBJ2-3; 9 nucleotides match TRBD2. The sequence was collected from an adult with an advanced solid tumor such as melanoma, head and neck, liver or kidney cancer. The CDR3 coding sequence is TGCAGCGTTGAAGATCTGGCGGGAGGGGGGGATACGCAGTATTTT. Translated, it gives CSVEDLAGGGDTQYF.